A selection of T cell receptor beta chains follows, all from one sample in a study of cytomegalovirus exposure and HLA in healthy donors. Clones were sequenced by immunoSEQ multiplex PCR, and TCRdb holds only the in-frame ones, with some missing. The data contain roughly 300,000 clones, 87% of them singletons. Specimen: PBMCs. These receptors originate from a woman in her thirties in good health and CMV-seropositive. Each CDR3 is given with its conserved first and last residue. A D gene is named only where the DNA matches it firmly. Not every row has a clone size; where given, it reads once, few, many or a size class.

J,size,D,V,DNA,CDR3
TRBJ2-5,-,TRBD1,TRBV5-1,TGCGCCAGCAGCTTGGAAGGGACAGGAGTCCAAGAGACCCAGTACTTC,CASSLEGTGVQETQYF
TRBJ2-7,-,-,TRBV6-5,TGTGCCAGCAGCCTGTGGGAAAGCTACGAGCAGTACTTC,CASSLWESYEQYF
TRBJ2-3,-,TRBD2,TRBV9,TGTGCCAGCAGCCCCAAGCGGGGATATGGCACAGATACGCAGTATTTT,CASSPKRGYGTDTQYF
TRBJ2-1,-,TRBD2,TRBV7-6,TGTGCCAGCAGCGAGACGGGACTAGGAAGCAATGAGCAGTTCTTC,CASSETGLGSNEQFF
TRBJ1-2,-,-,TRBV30,TGTGCCTGGGGATGGACAGTCTATGGCTACACCTTC,CAWGWTVYGYTF
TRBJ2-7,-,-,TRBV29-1,TGCAGCGTTGTGACAGCCTCCTACGAGCAGTACTTC,CSVVTASYEQYF
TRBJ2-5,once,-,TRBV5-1,TGCGCCAGCAGCTTGGAAAGGGGTGGGACCCAGTACTTC,CASSLERGGTQYF
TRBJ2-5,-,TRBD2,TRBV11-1,TGTGCCAGCAGCTTAAATCGCCGACTAGCGGGAGTAGAGACCCAGTACTTC,CASSLNRRLAGVETQYF
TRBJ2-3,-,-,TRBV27,TGTGCCAGCAGTTTAGTAACCGGGAGATCCCTAATACGGCCAGATACGCAGTATTTT,CASSLVTGRSLIRPDTQYF
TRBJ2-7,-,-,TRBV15,TGTGCCACCAGCAGACCCACGGGACCGAGCTCCTACGAGCAGTACTTC,CATSRPTGPSSYEQYF
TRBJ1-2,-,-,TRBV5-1,TGCGCCAGCAGCTTGCTGCCGGAAAATGGCTACACCTTC,CASSLLPENGYTF